Listed below are T cell receptor beta chains from one sample, sequenced in a study of blood T cell repertoires in COVID-19. The method was immunoSEQ multiplex PCR; TCRdb's version includes in-frame clones alone and lacks a portion of them. This sample has around 280,000 clones; 85% occur once, and the top ten carry around 4%. Sequenced material: peripheral blood. These receptors came from a woman in her forties or fifties with active or convalescent COVID-19. CDR3s include the opening cysteine and the closing phenylalanine or tryptophan. Each record gives: D gene, J gene, clone size, V gene, CDR3 protein, CDR3 DNA. A D gene is named only where the DNA matches it firmly. Size tells how often a clone was seen (once, few, many) or the class of an expanded clone, and some rows leave it out.

>NA|TRBJ2-3|NA|TRBV7-9
CASSLSALSDTQYF
TGTGCCAGCAGCCTGAGTGCCTTGTCAGATACGCAGTATTTT
>NA|TRBJ1-2|NA|TRBV27
CASRDVGALYGYTF
TGTGCCAGCAGAGACGTCGGAGCCCTCTATGGCTACACCTTC
>NA|TRBJ2-5|NA|TRBV4-1
CASSQGAEETQYF
TGCGCCAGCAGCCAAGGGGCAGAAGAGACCCAGTACTTC
>TRBD2|TRBJ2-1|NA|TRBV4-1
CASSHGLAGNEQFF
TGCGCCAGCAGCCACGGACTAGCGGGCAATGAGCAGTTCTTC
>TRBD1|TRBJ1-6|NA|TRBV6-5
CASSYPTGTGSSPLHF
TGTGCCAGCAGTTACCCGACCGGGACAGGGAGTTCACCCCTCCACTTT
>TRBD1|TRBJ2-2|once|TRBV5-4
CASSLGDRDTGELFF
TGTGCCAGCAGCTTGGGGGACAGGGACACCGGGGAGCTGTTTTTT
>NA|TRBJ1-1|NA|TRBV9
CASSVLGGGDTEAFF
TGTGCCAGCAGCGTTCTCGGGGGTGGGGACACTGAAGCTTTCTTT
>TRBD1|TRBJ1-3|NA|TRBV19
CASTETGARNTIYF
TGTGCCAGTACGGAAACAGGGGCGAGAAACACCATATATTTT
>NA|TRBJ2-1|NA|TRBV27
CASSLRRGGADYNEQFF
TGTGCCAGCAGTTTAAGAAGAGGCGGAGCTGACTACAATGAGCAGTTCTTC
>TRBD2|TRBJ2-2|NA|TRBV7-9
CASSFPSGIGAGELFF
TGTGCCAGCAGCTTCCCTAGCGGGATAGGTGCCGGGGAGCTGTTTTTT
>NA|TRBJ2-1|NA|TRBV4-1
CASSQEGGTVKEQFF
TGCGCCAGCAGCCAAGAGGGCGGGACAGTGAAAGAGCAGTTCTTC
>NA|TRBJ2-5|NA|TRBV10-3
CAIGAAETQYF
TGTGCCATAGGGGCGGCGGAGACCCAGTACTTC
>TRBD2|TRBJ2-5|NA|TRBV2
CASNNGLAETQYF
TGTGCCAGCAACAACGGACTAGCTGAGACCCAGTACTTC
>NA|TRBJ2-5|NA|TRBV5-1
CASSQSHQETQYF
TGCGCCAGCAGCCAGTCCCACCAAGAGACCCAGTACTTC
>TRBD2|TRBJ2-3|NA|TRBV30
CAWSSSGTADTQYF
TGTGCCTGGTCCTCTAGCGGGACAGCAGATACGCAGTATTTT
>TRBD1|TRBJ1-3|NA|TRBV28
CASSRDRVPGNTIYF
TGTGCCAGCAGCCGGGACAGGGTGCCTGGAAACACCATATATTTT
>TRBD1|TRBJ1-2|NA|TRBV13
CASSSSGTGIDYGYTF
TGTGCCAGCAGCTCATCCGGGACAGGGATTGACTATGGCTACACCTTC
>TRBD1|TRBJ1-6|few|TRBV27
CASSFDRGPLHF
TGTGCCAGCAGTTTCGACAGGGGACCCCTCCACTTT
>TRBD2|TRBJ2-2|NA|TRBV7-3
CASSPTSGRAAGELFF
TGTGCCAGCAGCCCCACTAGCGGGAGGGCCGCCGGGGAGCTGTTTTTT
>NA|TRBJ2-7|NA|TRBV10-3
CAISEGPYEQYF
TGTGCCATCTCGGAGGGCCCATACGAGCAGTACTTC
>TRBD1|TRBJ2-7|NA|TRBV5-6
CASSSPGQGGEQYF
TGTGCCAGCAGCTCTCCGGGACAGGGTGGCGAGCAGTACTTC
>NA|TRBJ2-1|NA|TRBV28
CASGQGGSYNEQFF
TGTGCCAGCGGTCAGGGGGGCTCCTACAATGAGCAGTTCTTC
>NA|TRBJ2-1|NA|TRBV28
CASSRPDYDEQFF
TGTGCCAGCAGTCGCCCTGACTACGATGAGCAGTTCTTC
>TRBD1|TRBJ2-7|NA|TRBV15
CATARQGSYEQYF
TGTGCCACCGCTAGACAGGGGTCCTACGAGCAGTACTTC
>NA|TRBJ1-4|once|TRBV20-1
CSASAGLGNEKLFF
TGCAGTGCTAGTGCAGGGTTGGGAAATGAAAAACTGTTTTTT
>TRBD2|TRBJ2-1|NA|TRBV7-9
CASSLLTSAREQFF
TGTGCCAGCAGCTTATTAACTAGCGCAAGGGAGCAGTTCTTC
>NA|TRBJ1-5|NA|TRBV2
CASSALSNQPQHF
TGTGCCAGCAGTGCCCTTAGCAATCAGCCCCAGCATTTT